This is a list of T cell receptor beta chains from one sample in a study of molecular identifiers for immune sequencing clone quantification. MiXCR, applied by TCRdb to the PCR reads, yields one record per CDR3 protein. The table includes around 480,000 distinct CDR3 sequences, over 20% detected once. The sample comprised naive CD8+ T cells from blood, with Jurkat cell RNA spiked in. These receptors were taken from a human donor in good health. Some libraries in this study had Jurkat cell RNA spiked in. Both conserved end residues are part of each CDR3. A D gene is named only where the DNA matches it firmly. The size of a clone is reported for some rows only, either as once, few or many, or as a class for expanded clones.

>TRBJ1-1|TRBD1|many|TRBV7-2
TGTGCCAGCAGCTTAGGGACAGGGAGGGCTGGCACTGAAGCTTTCTTT
CASSLGTGRAGTEAFF
>TRBJ1-2|.|few|TRBV12-3/TRBV12-4
TGTGCCAGCAGTTTAGGACACCTATATGGCTACACCTTC
CASSLGHLYGYTF
>TRBJ2-1|.|many|TRBV7-2
TGTGCCAGCAGCTTAGGACATTACAATGAGCAGTTCTTC
CASSLGHYNEQFF
>TRBJ2-7|.|many|TRBV12-3/TRBV12-4
TGTGCCAGCAGTCCTCGGCCCCCTGGAGAGCAGTACTTC
CASSPRPPGEQYF
>TRBJ2-3|TRBD1|many|TRBV2
TGTGCCAGCAGTGAAGCGGGCGACAGGGCGACAGATACGCAGTATTTT
CASSEAGDRATDTQYF
>TRBJ2-3|.|.|TRBV13
TGTGCCAGCAGCTTTGAGTTGGGGCAATCTAGCACAGATACGCAGTATTTT
CASSFELGQSSTDTQYF
>TRBJ2-7|.|many|TRBV6-6
TGTGCCAGCAGTTACATAGGGTTCACCTACGAGCAGTACTTC
CASSYIGFTYEQYF
>TRBJ2-3|.|many|TRBV7-6
TGTGCCAGCAGCTTAGAGTGGAGCACAGATACGCAGTATTTT
CASSLEWSTDTQYF
>TRBJ1-3|.|.|TRBV29-1
TGCAGCGTTGGGGCTGGAAACACCATATATTTT
CSVGAGNTIYF
>TRBJ2-7|TRBD2|many|TRBV7-2
TGTGCCAGCAGCTTAGAAGCGCTAGCGGGAAACTACGAGCAGTACTTC
CASSLEALAGNYEQYF
>TRBJ2-7|.|few|TRBV27
TGTGCCAGCAGTTTGTGGACTGGATCCCGCGAGCAGTACTTC
CASSLWTGSREQYF
>TRBJ2-7|.|many|TRBV9
TGTGCCAGCGCCGAGGGGGGCTCGTCCTACGAGCAGTACTTC
CASAEGGSSYEQYF
>TRBJ2-7|.|few|TRBV11-2
TGTGCCAGCAGCTTGACAGTGCCAGGGGAGCAGTACTTC
CASSLTVPGEQYF
>TRBJ1-1|.|.|TRBV5-6
TGTGCCAGCAGCTTTCAGGCAGGGGCCGCTGAAGCTTTCTTT
CASSFQAGAAEAFF
>TRBJ1-1|.|.|TRBV19
TGTGCCAGTAGTATCAGTTGGGGCACTGAAGCTTTCTTT
CASSISWGTEAFF
>TRBJ2-2|.|.|TRBV15
TGTGCCACCAGCATCAGCGGGACCGGGGAGCTGTTTTTT
CATSISGTGELFF
>TRBJ2-3|.|many|TRBV11-2
TGTGCCAGCAGCACGACAGGTTACCCTAGCACAGATACGCAGTATTTT
CASSTTGYPSTDTQYF
>TRBJ2-1|.|.|TRBV7-3
TGTGCCAGCAGCTTATCCCAGCGGACCTACAATGAGCAGTTCTTC
CASSLSQRTYNEQFF
>TRBJ2-2|.|.|TRBV9
TGTGCCAGCTCTGATGGGATAGCGAACACCGGGGAGCTGTTTTTT
CASSDGIANTGELFF
>TRBJ1-1|.|few|TRBV4-2
TGTGCCAGCAGCCAAGATCAACGGACTGAAGCTTTCTTT
CASSQDQRTEAFF
>TRBJ2-6|.|.|TRBV7-9
TGTGCCAGCAGCGCCCGGGGGACCTCTGGGGCCAACGTCCTGACTTTC
CASSARGTSGANVLTF
>TRBJ1-1|.|.|TRBV19
TGTGCCAGTAGTATGGTACCCTTGGCCACTGAAGCTTTCTTT
CASSMVPLATEAFF
>TRBJ2-7|.|few|TRBV7-8
TGTGCCAGCAGCCCAGAGATGAGCTCCTACGAGCAGTACTTC
CASSPEMSSYEQYF
>TRBJ2-5|.|many|TRBV11-2
TGTGCCAGCAGCTATGAAATCGGGCAAGAGACCCAGTACTTC
CASSYEIGQETQYF
>TRBJ2-3|.|many|TRBV7-2
TGTGCCAGCAGCTTATTGGGGACTCGAACGGATACGCAGTATTTT
CASSLLGTRTDTQYF
>TRBJ1-5|.|many|TRBV2
TGTGCCAGCAGCCCGGACAATCAGCCCCAGCATTTT
CASSPDNQPQHF
>TRBJ2-3|.|once|TRBV6-1
TGTGCCAGCAACCAGACTAGTAGGGGGACTGATACGCAGTATTTT
CASNQTSRGTDTQYF
>TRBJ1-1|.|few|TRBV4-1
TGCGCCAGCAGCCAAGCGCAGGGGATAGACACTGAAGCTTTCTTT
CASSQAQGIDTEAFF